This TCR beta chain is drawn from a study of blood T cell repertoires in COVID-19 (TCRdb year 2020). For the study in its entirety: Samples from collaborators originated in the United States, Italy and Spain and spanned both the acute and convalescent phases of COVID-19. Samples came from the ongoing ImmuneRACE study (first 160 participants) plus 1,254 subjects from 6 global collaborators. Sample metadata almost always included a de-identified subject ID, COVID-19 status, age in years and sex. Deeply sampled blood TCRbeta repertoires from subjects exposed to, actively infected with, or recovered from COVID-19 were included in the dataset. Where HLA class I and class II types were available, the types were taken from metadata supplied by the sample provider, not from assay-based typing. The repertoires were made available in a free public database intended to serve as a resource for research on the immune response to SARS-CoV-2. The prospective study material was composed of cDNA or gDNA derived from T cells, B-cell-depleted T cells, or PBMCs. Overall study results and their limits: How much clinical and demographic metadata was included differed by source and by participant, and the metadata was provided uncurated.

The immunoSEQ Assay, a bias-controlled multiplex PCR, was used to amplify TCRbeta CDR3 regions from genomic DNA. Turning to the authors' computational methods: The number of nucleated cells in each sample was estimated from the amplification of reference gene primers within the assay. To quantify the absolute abundance of each unique TCRbeta CDR3 rearrangement, sequence reads were collapsed and filtered. Productive Simpson clonality was computed per sample as the square root of Simpson's diversity index over productive rearrangements. Held by TCRdb, this immuneACCESS table contains in-frame sequences only and omits some clones. Under half of the omission traces to an unresolved V gene where checked; the cause of the rest is unknown. From that table come the V and J calls and clone size; the DNA was used to work out D and trimming. For this sample the table gives 60,000 or so clones, of which around 85% were detected only once. The top ten hold 18% of the sample.

Collaborating institutions collected whole blood in K2EDTA tubes following their own protocols. For TCRbeta analysis, collaborators shipped samples in one of three forms: frozen whole blood, isolated PBMCs, or DNA extracted from either of those sample types. This clone has a handful of counts. This receptor's antigen is unknown. Qualities for individual bases were not recorded, and no much larger clone is one base off. From a lookup of the germline V gene (reference sequence), CDR1 and CDR2 are LGHDT and YNNKEL. V is reduced by 4 bases and J by 6 bases, leaving a spacing of 13 bases between them. The CDR3 spans 13 residues, from the cysteine through the phenylalanine. Only the CDR3 part of the read is kept: 39 bases, read in frame from the first base.

The receptor's source is a human donor in a cohort sampled during active COVID-19. The chain employs TRBV3-1 (or the pseudogene TRBV3-2) and TRBJ2-7; the D gene is perhaps TRBD1, on 5 matching bases. Sequences were obtained from peripheral blood. The CDR3 is CASSPLPGLEQYF. The DNA sequence reads TGTGCCAGCAGCCCCCTTCCAGGGCTCGAGCAGTACTTC.